These 23 T cell receptor beta chains originate from one sample sequenced in a study of CD8+CD57+ T cells in acquired aplastic anemia. Only patients with CD8+CD57+ cell expansion on flow cytometry were chosen for sequencing. Profiling of TCR beta VDJ combinations and CDR3 sequences used genomic DNA as template. TCRdb analysed the reads with MiXCR anew, one entry per CDR3 protein. The repertoire has about 160,000 distinct CDR3 sequences, 40% to 50% of them found once; the top ten carry 30% to 40%. Sequenced material: sorted CD4+, CD8+, or CD8+CD57+ T cells (not recorded which) from PBMCs. Source of these receptors: a human donor with aplastic anemia.

This clonotype was picked up many times. V gene TRBV12-3 or TRBV12-4 combines with J gene TRBJ2-3; D uncertain. The CDR3 totals 13 residues. Between the trimmed V and J ends, which lost 5 bases and 11 bases, there was a span of 17 bases. The CDR3 spells CASSLPHGPEQYF. CDR3 bases: TGTGCCAGCAGTCTCCCCCATGGCCCAGAGCAGTATTTT.

The chain recombines TRBV14 with TRBJ1-2; D gene uncertain. Trimming took off 3 bases at V and 2 bases at J, with 13 bases between the two ends. Germline CDR1 reads SGHDN; CDR2 reads FVKESK. The CDR3 has 15 amino acids. CDR3 amino acids: CASSHGFGVNYGYTF. The DNA for the CDR3 is TGTGCCAGCAGCCATGGGTTTGGAGTAAACTATGGCTACACCTTC.

Comment on this clonotype: Because it lacks the conserved phenylalanine or tryptophan at the end, this CDR3 is likely a read error. This rearrangement joins TRBV6-1 to TRBJ1-1; 10 nucleotides line up with TRBD1. The trim removed 6 bases at V and 11 bases at J, leaving 6 bases unmatched. Germline V gene sequence: CDR1 MNHNS, CDR2 SASEGT. This CDR3 has 12 amino acids. Here the CDR3 reads CASSPRDRGAFS. DNA for the CDR3: TGTGCCAGCAGCCCCCGGGACAGGGGTGCTTTCTCT.

V and J are TRBV14 and TRBJ1-3; D might be TRBD1 (6 bases). This CDR3 is built from 13 residues. Germline V gene data show CDR1 as SGHDN and CDR2 as FVKESK. Trimming shortened V by 5 bases and J by 4 bases, and 9 bases separated the two germline ends. The CDR3 sequence: CASSGQTGNTIYF. As DNA, the CDR3 is TGTGCCAGCAGCGGACAGACGGGAAACACCATATATTTT.

Remarks on this clonotype: This could be a read error, since a much larger clone is one nucleotide away. The CDR3 does not close with the conserved phenylalanine or tryptophan, likely indicating a read error. The gene calls are TRBV4-3 and TRBJ1-1, with unresolved D. CDR3 size: 14 residues. The V and J ends lost 1 base and 4 bases respectively, with 10 bases between them. Germline V gene sequence: CDR1 LGHNA, CDR2 YSLEER. CDR3: CASSQGPEGTEAFC. The CDR3 nucleotides read TGCGCCAGCAGCCAAGGCCCAGAGGGCACTGAAGCTTTCTGT.

This clonotype was observed at least ten times. The rearrangement links TRBV11-1 to TRBJ2-3; 10 bases are shared with TRBD2. The CDR3 is made up of 21 amino acids. Germline-derived CDR1 and CDR2 are SGHAT and FQDESV (reference sequence). The junction had 18 bases not matched to a gene; V was cut back by 2 bases and J by 1 base. CDR3 region: CASSLLVRSLTSGAGTDTQYF. CDR3 coding DNA: TGTGCCAGCAGCTTACTGGTACGCAGTCTCACTAGCGGGGCCGGCACAGATACGCAGTATTTT.

The CDR3 reads CASSIGQGAGELFF. The CDR3 coding sequence is TGTGCCAGTAGTATCGGACAGGGGGCCGGGGAGCTGTTTTTT. The chain employs TRBV19 and TRBJ2-2; 10 nucleotides align to TRBD1. CDR1 is LNHDA and CDR2 is SQIVND in the germline V gene (reference sequence). V trimming: 3 bases; J trimming: 6 bases; junction bases outside the gene matches: 1. The CDR3 runs to 14 residues.

This clonotype was picked up many times. CDR3 region: CASSPSSVGFYEQYF. The CDR3 nucleotides read TGTGCCAGCAGCCCCAGCTCCGTGGGGTTCTACGAGCAGTACTTC. The rearrangement joins TRBV4-2 to TRBJ2-7; unclear D gene. The germline gives CDR1 LGHNA, CDR2 YNFKEQ. The CDR3 has 15 residues. Between the trimmed V and J ends, which lost 4 bases and 3 bases, there was a span of 16 bases.

This chain uses TRBV9 with TRBJ2-1, with 8 bases matching TRBD2. The CDR3 length is 16 residues. After removal of 0 bases from V and 5 bases from J, the junction contained 7 bases not matched to a gene. The germline gives CDR1 SGDLS, CDR2 YYNGEE. The CDR3 loop is CASSVDGGGHNNEQFF. CDR3 nucleotide sequence: TGTGCCAGCAGCGTAGATGGCGGGGGGCATAACAATGAGCAGTTCTTC. Together with reference TRBV9 and TRBJ2-1, the CDR3 gives the full variable domain: DSGVTQTPKHLITATGQRVTLRCSPRSGDLSVYWYQQSLDQGLQFLIQYYNGEERAKGNILERFSAQQFPDLHSELNLSSLELGDSALYFCASSVDGGGHNNEQFFGPGTRLTVL.

The chain employs TRBV7-2 and TRBJ2-7; D is ambiguous. The germline CDR1 and CDR2 sequences are SGHTA and FQGNSA. This CDR3 comprises 12 residues. Trimming took off 5 bases at V and 3 bases at J, with 8 bases between the two ends. CDR3 sequence (DNA): TGTGCCAGCAGCCAAAACTACTACGAGCAGTACTTC. Translating it yields CASSQNYYEQYF. The full variable domain, with the rest looked up from reference TRBV7-2 and TRBJ2-7, is GAGVSQSPSNKVTEKGKDVELRCDPISGHTALYWYRQSLGQGLEFLIYFQGNSAPDKSGLPSDRFSAERTGGSVSTLTIQRTQQEDSAVYLCASSQNYYEQYFGPGTRLTVT.

The sample holds a few counts of this clonotype. The chain combines TRBV10-1 with TRBJ2-7; TRBD2 might be the D (7 bases). Germline V gene sequence: CDR1 WNHNN, CDR2 SYGVQD (reference sequence). Trimming removed 3 bases from V and 4 bases from J, with 13 bases in between. CDR3 length: 14 residues. The CDR3 DNA follows: TGCGCCAGCAGTGAAGGGGGGGAAGGTTACGAGCAGTACTTC. Amino acids: CASSEGGEGYEQYF.

The rearrangement links TRBV2 to TRBJ2-3; the D gene is possibly TRBD2 (5 bases). V lost 8 bases and J 2 bases, leaving 14 bases between the germline ends. The CDR3 runs 14 residues. The germline V gene has CDR1 SNHLY and CDR2 FYNNEI. The CDR3 DNA is TGTGCCAGCGTGATCCGGGGTTACACAGATACGCAGTATTTT. This codes for CASVIRGYTDTQYF.

This clonotype was seen at least ten times. The J gene is TRBJ2-5, the V gene TRBV4-1; 9 bases align to TRBD1. The CDR3 is made up of 17 amino acids. Unmatched junction bases numbered 9, after V lost 0 bases and J lost 4 bases. From germline, CDR1 is MGHRA and CDR2 YSYEKL. The CDR3 protein is CASSQEVVDRGGETQYF. CDR3 nucleotides: TGCGCCAGCAGCCAAGAAGTCGTGGACAGGGGAGGAGAGACCCAGTACTTC.

The chain carries TRBV29-1 and TRBJ1-3, with D tentatively TRBD1 (5 bases). The CDR3 runs 14 residues. Trimming pared 6 bases from V and 4 bases from J, leaving 16 bases between. Germline values: CDR1 SQVTM, CDR2 ANQGSEA. The CDR3 reads CSVLAGFSGNTIYF. The CDR3 nucleotides are TGCAGCGTGCTAGCAGGGTTTTCCGGAAACACCATATATTTT.

This clonotype has a count of ten or more. The rearrangement links TRBV10-2 to TRBJ1-3; possibly TRBD1 for D (6 bases). V dropped 5 bases and J dropped 0 bases, with 14 bases sitting between them. CDR1 is WSHSY, CDR2 SAAADI, per germline. This CDR3 contains 16 residues. In DNA form, the CDR3 reads TGCGCCAGCAGTCCAGGGGTATTGAGCTCTGGAAACACCATATATTTT. The encoded protein is CASSPGVLSSGNTIYF.

The chain links TRBV20-1 to TRBJ2-7; 7 nucleotides agree with TRBD1. Germline V lookup: CDR1 DFQATT, CDR2 SNEGSKA (reference sequence). The CDR3 sequence is 14 residues long. Germline trimming cut 6 bases from V and 3 bases from J; bases unmatched to any gene: 11. The CDR3 sequence: CSALDRESRYEQYF. CDR3 in DNA: TGCAGTGCGCTAGACAGGGAAAGTCGCTACGAGCAGTACTTC.

The chain carries TRBV5-6 and TRBJ1-6; D not resolved. Germline V CDR1 and CDR2: SGHDT, YYEEEE. The CDR3 spans 13 residues. Between the trimmed V and J ends, which lost 0 bases and 11 bases, there was a span of 9 bases. The CDR3 loop reads CASSLAVNPPLHF. DNA for the CDR3: TGTGCCAGCAGCTTGGCCGTAAATCCACCCCTCCACTTT.

This clonotype came up many times. The chain is built from TRBV2 and TRBJ2-3; weak D call: TRBD2 (5 bases). CDR1 is SNHLY, CDR2 FYNNEI, per germline. The CDR3 has 16 residues. Trimming shortened V by 6 bases and J by 2 bases, and 18 bases separated the two germline ends. The DNA of the CDR3 is TGTGCCAGCAGGCTTAGGACTCACCGATACACAGATACGCAGTATTTT. It translates to CASRLRTHRYTDTQYF.

Comment on this clonotype: The DNA is left out, because the CDR3 cannot be placed on it with certainty; the CDR3 is given as TCRdb lists it. The chain recombines TRBV10-3 with TRBJ1-2; the table's D call, TRBD1, has no DNA check behind it. Termini included, the CDR3 measures 11 amino acids. Germline V gene data show CDR1 as ENHRY and CDR2 as SYGVKD. CDR3: CASSRDYGCTF.

This clonotype was found many times. CDR3 region: CATSRPGQGGEQYF. The CDR3 DNA is TGTGCCACCAGCAGACCGGGACAGGGGGGCGAGCAGTACTTC. The chain employs TRBV15 and TRBJ2-7, with 11 bases lining up with TRBD1. The CDR3 totals 14 residues. Unmatched junction bases numbered 3, after V lost 2 bases and J lost 6 bases. Germline V gene sequence: CDR1 LNHNV, CDR2 YYDKDF (reference sequence).

V usage is TRBV20-1 and J usage is TRBJ1-1; D remains unclear. V shed 6 bases and J shed 4 bases, with 15 bases lying between them. The germline CDR1 and CDR2 sequences are DFQATT and SNEGSKA (reference sequence). There are 13 residues in the CDR3. The chain's CDR3 is CSADPLLATEAFF. As DNA, the CDR3 is TGCAGTGCCGATCCCCTGTTGGCCACTGAAGCTTTCTTT.

This clonotype was seen repeatedly, ten times or more. The CDR3 protein is CASSYFPGGGYEQYF. In DNA form, the CDR3 reads TGTGCCAGCAGTTACTTCCCAGGGGGGGGCTACGAGCAGTACTTC. This sequence joins TRBV6-5 and TRBJ2-7; D is tentatively TRBD1 or TRBD2 (7 bases each). The CDR3 has 15 residues. V was pared by 1 base and J by 3 bases, with 13 bases between. Germline-derived CDR1 and CDR2 are MNHEY and SVGAGI.

This clonotype was counted many times. The gene calls are TRBV5-1 and TRBJ1-1; D is perhaps TRBD1 (6 bases). This CDR3 has 14 amino acids. Trimming pared 0 bases from V and 4 bases from J, leaving 10 bases between. Germline V lookup: CDR1 SGHRS, CDR2 YFSETQ. CDR3 coding DNA: TGCGCCAGCAGCTTGGAGGGGGGAGGCACTGAAGCTTTCTTT. It encodes CASSLEGGGTEAFF.